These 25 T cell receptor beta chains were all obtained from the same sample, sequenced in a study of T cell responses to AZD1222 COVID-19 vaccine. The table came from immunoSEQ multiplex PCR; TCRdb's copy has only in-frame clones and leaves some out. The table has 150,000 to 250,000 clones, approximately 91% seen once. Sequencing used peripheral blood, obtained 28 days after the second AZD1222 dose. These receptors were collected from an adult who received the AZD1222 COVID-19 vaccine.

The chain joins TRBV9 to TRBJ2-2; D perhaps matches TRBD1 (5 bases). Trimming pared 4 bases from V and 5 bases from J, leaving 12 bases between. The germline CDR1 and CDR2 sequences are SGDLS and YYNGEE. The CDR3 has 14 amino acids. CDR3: CASSKGLLTGELFF. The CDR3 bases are TGTGCCAGCAGCAAGGGGCTTCTAACCGGGGAGCTGTTTTTT.

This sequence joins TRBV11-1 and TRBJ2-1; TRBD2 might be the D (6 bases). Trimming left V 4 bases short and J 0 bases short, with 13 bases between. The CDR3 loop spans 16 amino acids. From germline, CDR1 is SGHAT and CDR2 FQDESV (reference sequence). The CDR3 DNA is TGTGCCAGCAGCTCCGGGACTGAGAGCTCCTACAATGAGCAGTTCTTC. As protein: CASSSGTESSYNEQFF.

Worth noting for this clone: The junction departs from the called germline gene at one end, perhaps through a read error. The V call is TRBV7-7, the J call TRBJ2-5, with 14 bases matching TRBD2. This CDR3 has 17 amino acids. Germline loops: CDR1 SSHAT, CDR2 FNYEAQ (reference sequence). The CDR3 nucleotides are TGTGCTAGCAGCCAAGGGACTAGCGGGAGTATCGGAGAGACCCAGTACTTC. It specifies CASSQGTSGSIGETQYF.

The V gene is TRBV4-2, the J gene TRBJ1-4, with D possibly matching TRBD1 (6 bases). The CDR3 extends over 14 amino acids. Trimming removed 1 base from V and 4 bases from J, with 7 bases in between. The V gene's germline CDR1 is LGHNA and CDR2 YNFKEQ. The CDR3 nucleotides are TGTGCCAGCAGCCAAGGGGGGCTTAATGAAAAACTGTTTTTT. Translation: CASSQGGLNEKLFF.

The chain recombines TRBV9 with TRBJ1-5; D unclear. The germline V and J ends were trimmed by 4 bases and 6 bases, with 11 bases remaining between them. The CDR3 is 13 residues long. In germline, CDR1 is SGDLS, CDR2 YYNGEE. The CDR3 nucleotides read TGTGCCAGCAGCTCCGACCCCCGTCAGCCCCAGCATTTT. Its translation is CASSSDPRQPQHF.

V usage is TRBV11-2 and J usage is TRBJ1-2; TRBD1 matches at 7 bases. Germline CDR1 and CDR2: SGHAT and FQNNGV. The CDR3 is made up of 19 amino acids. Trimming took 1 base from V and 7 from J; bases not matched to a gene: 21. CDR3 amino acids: CASSLGLQRDSPGSGGYTF. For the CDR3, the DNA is TGTGCCAGCAGCTTAGGGCTACAGAGGGACAGCCCGGGGTCAGGTGGCTACACCTTC. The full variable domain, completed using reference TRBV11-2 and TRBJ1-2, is EAGVAQSPRYKIIEKRQSVAFWCNPISGHATLYWYQQILGQGPKLLIQFQNNGVVDDSQLPKDRFSAERLKGVDSTLKIQPAKLEDSAVYLCASSLGLQRDSPGSGGYTFGSGTRLTVV.

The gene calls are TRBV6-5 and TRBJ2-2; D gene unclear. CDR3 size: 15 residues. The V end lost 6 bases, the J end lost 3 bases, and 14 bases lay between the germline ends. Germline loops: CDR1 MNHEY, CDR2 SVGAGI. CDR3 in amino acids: CASRSSPFYTGELFF. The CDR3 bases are TGTGCCAGCAGATCCTCGCCCTTTTACACCGGGGAGCTGTTTTTT.

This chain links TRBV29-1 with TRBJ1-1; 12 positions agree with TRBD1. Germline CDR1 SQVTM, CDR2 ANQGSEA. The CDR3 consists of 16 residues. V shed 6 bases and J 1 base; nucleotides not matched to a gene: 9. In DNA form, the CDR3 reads TGCAGCGTCTCCGGGACAGGGGGCCTTGGGAACACTGAAGCTTTCTTT. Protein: CSVSGTGGLGNTEAFF.

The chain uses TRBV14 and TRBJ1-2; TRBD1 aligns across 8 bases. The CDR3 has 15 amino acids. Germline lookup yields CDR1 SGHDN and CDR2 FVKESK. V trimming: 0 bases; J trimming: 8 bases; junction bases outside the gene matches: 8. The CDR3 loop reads CASSQDRGSGGGYTF. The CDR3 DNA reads TGTGCCAGCAGCCAAGATCGGGGTTCAGGGGGCGGCTACACCTTC.

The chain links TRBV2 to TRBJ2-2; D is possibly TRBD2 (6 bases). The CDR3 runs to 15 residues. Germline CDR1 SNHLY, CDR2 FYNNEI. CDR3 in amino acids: CAQRVSFRGTGELFF. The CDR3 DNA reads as TGTGCGCAGCGGGTTAGTTTTAGAGGCACCGGGGAGCTGTTTTTT.

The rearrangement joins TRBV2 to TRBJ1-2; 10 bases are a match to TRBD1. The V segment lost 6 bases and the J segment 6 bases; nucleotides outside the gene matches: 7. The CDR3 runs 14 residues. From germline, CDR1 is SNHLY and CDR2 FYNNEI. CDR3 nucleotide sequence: TGTGCCAGCAGCCGGACCGGGACAGGGGATGGCTACACCTTC. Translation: CASSRTGTGDGYTF.

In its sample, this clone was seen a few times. The CDR3 bases are TGTGCCAGCAGTGAATCGGCGGAGGCCCAGTTCTTC. Its translation is CASSESAEAQFF. J is TRBJ2-1 and V is TRBV2; D is perhaps TRBD2 (5 bases). The CDR3 runs to 12 residues. Trimming cost V 2 bases and J 13 bases, with 12 bases left between them. Germline values: CDR1 SNHLY, CDR2 FYNNEI.

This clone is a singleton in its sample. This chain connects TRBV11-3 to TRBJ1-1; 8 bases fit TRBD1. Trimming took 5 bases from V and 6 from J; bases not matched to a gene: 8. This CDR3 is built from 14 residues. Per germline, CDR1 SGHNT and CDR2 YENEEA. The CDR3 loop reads CASSPRQGTAEAFF. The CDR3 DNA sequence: TGTGCCAGCAGCCCGCGACAGGGGACCGCTGAAGCTTTCTTT.

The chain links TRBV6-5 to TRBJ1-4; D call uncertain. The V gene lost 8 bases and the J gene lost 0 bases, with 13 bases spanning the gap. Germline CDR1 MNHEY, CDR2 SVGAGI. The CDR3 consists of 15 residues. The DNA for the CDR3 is TGTGCCAGCCGGGGTACTCGTGCAACTAATGAAAAACTGTTTTTT. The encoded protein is CASRGTRATNEKLFF.

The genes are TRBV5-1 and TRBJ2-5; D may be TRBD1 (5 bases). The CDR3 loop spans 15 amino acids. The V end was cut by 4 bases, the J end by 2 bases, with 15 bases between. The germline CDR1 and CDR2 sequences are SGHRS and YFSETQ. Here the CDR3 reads CASSLLRQSQETQYF. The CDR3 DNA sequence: TGCGCCAGCAGCCTGCTCCGACAGAGTCAAGAGACCCAGTACTTC.

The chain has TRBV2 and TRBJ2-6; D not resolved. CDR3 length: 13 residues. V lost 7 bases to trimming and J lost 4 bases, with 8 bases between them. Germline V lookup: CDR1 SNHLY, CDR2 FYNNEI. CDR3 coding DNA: TGTGCCAGCAAAGGGCCCGGGGCCAACGTCCTGACTTTC. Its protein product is CASKGPGANVLTF.

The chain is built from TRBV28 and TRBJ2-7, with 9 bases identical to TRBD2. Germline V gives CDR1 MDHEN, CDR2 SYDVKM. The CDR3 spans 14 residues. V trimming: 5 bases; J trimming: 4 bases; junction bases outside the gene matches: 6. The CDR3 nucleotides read TGTGCCAGCAGTCTTAGCGGGAGCAGGTACGAGCAGTACTTC. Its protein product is CASSLSGSRYEQYF. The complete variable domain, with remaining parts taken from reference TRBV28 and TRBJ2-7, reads DVKVTQSSRYLVKRTGEKVFLECVQDMDHENMFWYRQDPGLGLRLIYFSYDVKMKEKGDIPEGYSVSREKKERFSLILESASTNQTSMYLCASSLSGSRYEQYFGPGTRLTVT.

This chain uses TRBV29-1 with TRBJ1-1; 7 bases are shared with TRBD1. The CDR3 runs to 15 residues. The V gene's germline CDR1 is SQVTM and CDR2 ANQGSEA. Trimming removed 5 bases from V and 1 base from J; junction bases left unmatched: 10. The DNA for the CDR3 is TGCAGCGTTCGCACGGGGACAGTTTCGAACACTGAAGCTTTCTTT. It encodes CSVRTGTVSNTEAFF. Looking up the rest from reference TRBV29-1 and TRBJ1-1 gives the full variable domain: SAVISQKPSRDICQRGTSLTIQCQVDSQVTMMFWYRQQPGQSLTLIATANQGSEATYESGFVIDKFPISRPNLTFSTLTVSNMSPEDSSIYLCSVRTGTVSNTEAFFGQGTRLTVV.

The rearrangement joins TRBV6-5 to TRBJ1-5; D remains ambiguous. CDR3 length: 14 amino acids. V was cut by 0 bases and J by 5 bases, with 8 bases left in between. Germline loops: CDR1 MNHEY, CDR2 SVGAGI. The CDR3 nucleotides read TGTGCCAGCAGTTACTCGATAGGTTATCAGCCCCAGCATTTT. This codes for CASSYSIGYQPQHF.

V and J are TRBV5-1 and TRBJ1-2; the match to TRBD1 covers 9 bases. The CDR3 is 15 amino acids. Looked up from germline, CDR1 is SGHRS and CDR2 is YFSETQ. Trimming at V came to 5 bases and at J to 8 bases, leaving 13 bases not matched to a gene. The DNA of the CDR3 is TGCGCCAGCAGAACCGGGACAGGGACATCTGGAGGCTACACCTTC. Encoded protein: CASRTGTGTSGGYTF.

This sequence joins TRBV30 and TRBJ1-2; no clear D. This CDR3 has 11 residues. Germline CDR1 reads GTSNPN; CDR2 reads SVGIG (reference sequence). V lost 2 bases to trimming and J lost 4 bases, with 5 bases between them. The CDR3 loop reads CAWSSTYGYTF. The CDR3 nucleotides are TGTGCCTGGAGTTCAACCTATGGCTACACCTTC.

The DNA for the CDR3 is TGCGCCAGCAGTGGGCCCCTGGGCACTGAAGCTTTCTTT. Amino acids: CASSGPLGTEAFF. This chain connects TRBV10-1 to TRBJ1-1; D gene uncertain. Germline V gene lookup returns CDR1 WNHNN and CDR2 SYGVQD (reference sequence). CDR3 length: 13 residues. Trimming took 4 bases from V and 4 from J, leaving 10 bases between them.

In nucleotides, the CDR3 is TGTGCCAGCAGTTTATGGTTCGGACAGGGAGGTGGCTACACCTTC. Protein sequence: CASSLWFGQGGGYTF. The genes are TRBV28 and TRBJ1-2; the match to TRBD1 covers 8 bases. Trimming took 0 bases from V and 7 from J; bases not matched to a gene: 7. From germline, CDR1 is MDHEN and CDR2 SYDVKM. CDR3 length: 15 amino acids.

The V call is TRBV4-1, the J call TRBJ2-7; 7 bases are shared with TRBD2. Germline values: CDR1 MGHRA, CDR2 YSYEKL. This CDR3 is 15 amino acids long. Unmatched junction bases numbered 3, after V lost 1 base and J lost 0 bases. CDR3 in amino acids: CASSQGLAVSYEQYF. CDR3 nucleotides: TGCGCCAGCAGCCAAGGGCTAGCGGTCTCCTACGAGCAGTACTTC.

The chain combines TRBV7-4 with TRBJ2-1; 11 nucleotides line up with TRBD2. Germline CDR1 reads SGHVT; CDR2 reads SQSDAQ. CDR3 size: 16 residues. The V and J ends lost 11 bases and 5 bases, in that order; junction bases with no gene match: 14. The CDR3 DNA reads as TGTGCCGGCCGGTTACTAGCGGGAGACCCGCACAATGAGCAGTTCTTC. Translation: CAGRLLAGDPHNEQFF.